The present TCR beta chain was sequenced within a study of blood T cell repertoires in COVID-19. Per the study methods: By means of reference gene primer amplification, nucleated cell counts were estimated. Some clones are missing from TCRdb's copy, which holds only in-frame ones; the method was immunoSEQ multiplex PCR. V and J calls plus clone size are reproduced from that table; the DNA served to infer D and trimming. The table has roughly 220,000 clones, about 80% seen once. CDR3 length: 14 residues. The ends lost 6 bases at V and 2 bases at J; junction bases unmatched: 5. Germline V gives CDR1 SGHDT, CDR2 YYEEEE.

The chain links TRBV5-6 to TRBJ2-1; 7 bases align to TRBD2. This clonotype originated in a woman aged 40 to 50 with acute COVID-19. Input material: PBMCs or T cells enriched from blood (not recorded which). This CDR3 reads CASTGGSTYNEQFF. CDR3 DNA sequence: TGTGCCAGCACCGGCGGGAGTACCTACAATGAGCAGTTCTTC. The whole variable domain, remainder taken from reference TRBV5-6 and TRBJ2-1, is DAGVTQSPTHLIKTRGQQVTLRCSPKSGHDTVSWYQQALGQGPQFIFQYYEEEERQRGNFPDRFSGHQFPNYSSELNVNALLLGDSALYLCASTGGSTYNEQFFGPGTRLTVL.